Listed below are T cell receptor beta chains from one sample, sequenced in a study of regulatory T cells in long-lasting Graves disease. TCRdb fed the multiplex PCR reads into MiXCR, producing one record per CDR3 protein. The table has hundreds of thousands of distinct CDR3 sequences, approximately 22% seen once. Material: peripheral blood mononuclear cells (PBMCs), obtained when the disease was refractory, from a patient treated with antithyroid drugs. Source of these receptors: a female donor with Graves disease. CDR3s include the opening cysteine and the closing phenylalanine or tryptophan. The order of the fields is V gene, clone size, D gene, J gene, CDR3 protein, CDR3 DNA. D genes are given only for firm matches. Only some rows state a clone size, as once, few, many or a class for expanded clones.

V: TRBV5-1
size: few
D: NA
J: TRBJ1-4
CDR3: CASSPRGVANEKLFF
DNA: TGCGCCAGCAGCCCGAGGGGGGTGGCTAATGAAAAACTGTTTTTT

V: TRBV20-1
size: NA
D: TRBD2
J: TRBJ2-7
CDR3: CSAIPSGIDEQYF
DNA: TGCAGTGCTATCCCTAGCGGGATTGATGAGCAGTACTTC

V: TRBV20-1
size: NA
D: NA
J: TRBJ2-2
CDR3: CSARGDTGELFF
DNA: TGCAGTGCTAGAGGAGACACCGGGGAGCTGTTTTTT

V: TRBV2
size: many
D: TRBD1
J: TRBJ1-2
CDR3: CASSEPPVRNRGGYTF
DNA: TGTGCCAGCAGTGAACCTCCTGTGCGGAACAGGGGCGGCTACACCTTC

V: TRBV20-1
size: many
D: NA
J: TRBJ2-4
CDR3: CSARVGGAKNIQYF
DNA: TGCAGTGCTAGAGTTGGCGGAGCCAAAAACATTCAGTACTTC

V: TRBV7-2
size: NA
D: NA
J: TRBJ2-1
CDR3: CASSTRIGYEQFF
DNA: TGTGCCAGCAGCACAAGGATTGGCTATGAGCAGTTCTTC

V: TRBV5-1
size: NA
D: TRBD1
J: TRBJ2-7
CDR3: CASSGSGTGGREQYF
DNA: TGCGCCAGCAGCGGTTCCGGGACAGGGGGCCGCGAGCAGTACTTC

V: TRBV20-1
size: once
D: TRBD2
J: TRBJ2-5
CDR3: CSARDLGLAGGLQETQYF
DNA: TGCAGTGCTAGAGATTTGGGACTAGCGGGAGGGCTCCAAGAGACCCAGTACTTC

V: TRBV18
size: few
D: NA
J: TRBJ1-1
CDR3: CASSLYDQNTEAFF
DNA: TGTGCCAGCTCACTATACGACCAAAATACTGAAGCTTTCTTT

V: TRBV6-1
size: many
D: NA
J: TRBJ2-7
CDR3: CASRRTVSHEQYF
DNA: TGTGCCAGCCGAAGGACAGTCTCCCACGAGCAGTACTTC

V: TRBV9
size: NA
D: NA
J: TRBJ2-5
CDR3: CASSADGETQYF
DNA: TGTGCCAGCAGCGCAGACGGTGAGACCCAGTACTTC

V: TRBV7-9
size: many
D: NA
J: TRBJ2-5
CDR3: CASSAGKQETQYF
DNA: TGTGCCAGCAGTGCGGGAAAACAAGAGACCCAGTACTTC

V: TRBV28
size: NA
D: NA
J: TRBJ1-5
CDR3: CASSFRAGDQPQHF
DNA: TGTGCCAGCAGTTTTAGGGCAGGGGATCAGCCCCAGCATTTT

V: TRBV28
size: many
D: NA
J: TRBJ2-7
CDR3: CASSLAGSPEQYF
DNA: TGTGCCAGCAGTCTGGCAGGGTCCCCGGAGCAGTACTTC

V: TRBV29-1
size: many
D: NA
J: TRBJ2-1
CDR3: CSVEARGGKAVGSMNEQFF
DNA: TGCAGCGTTGAAGCTAGGGGGGGCAAAGCCGTCGGGTCAATGAATGAGCAGTTCTTC

V: TRBV6-1
size: many
D: TRBD1
J: TRBJ1-2
CDR3: CASSRQGTVDGYTF
DNA: TGTGCCAGCAGTAGACAGGGAACGGTAGACGGCTACACCTTC

V: TRBV27
size: many
D: TRBD2
J: TRBJ2-7
CDR3: CASSSPGVAGTYEQYF
DNA: TGTGCCAGCAGTTCCCCGGGGGTAGCGGGGACCTACGAGCAGTACTTC

V: TRBV19
size: few
D: TRBD1
J: TRBJ1-1
CDR3: CASSIGYGQGARAFF
DNA: TGTGCCAGTAGTATAGGCTACGGACAGGGGGCGCGGGCTTTCTTT

V: TRBV5-6
size: NA
D: NA
J: TRBJ2-6
CDR3: CASSFWAGGANVLTF
DNA: TGTGCCAGCAGCTTTTGGGCGGGAGGGGCCAACGTCCTGACTTTC

V: TRBV12-3/TRBV12-4
size: many
D: NA
J: TRBJ2-5
CDR3: CASSSPSDIGTQYF
DNA: TGTGCCAGCAGTTCCCCCTCGGACATTGGGACCCAGTACTTC

V: TRBV2
size: NA
D: NA
J: TRBJ2-3
CDR3: CASTGDTDTQYF
DNA: TGTGCCAGCACCGGGGACACAGATACGCAGTATTTT